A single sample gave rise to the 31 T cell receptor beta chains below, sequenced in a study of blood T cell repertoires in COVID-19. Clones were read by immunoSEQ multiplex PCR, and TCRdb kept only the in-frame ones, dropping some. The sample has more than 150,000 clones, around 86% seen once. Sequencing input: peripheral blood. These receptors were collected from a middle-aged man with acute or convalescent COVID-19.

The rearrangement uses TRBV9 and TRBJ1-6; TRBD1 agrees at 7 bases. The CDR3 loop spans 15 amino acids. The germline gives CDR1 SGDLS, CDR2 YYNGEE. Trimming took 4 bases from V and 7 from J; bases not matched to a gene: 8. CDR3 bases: TGTGCCAGCAGCAGATCCGGGACAGTCAATTCACCCCTCCACTTT. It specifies CASSRSGTVNSPLHF.

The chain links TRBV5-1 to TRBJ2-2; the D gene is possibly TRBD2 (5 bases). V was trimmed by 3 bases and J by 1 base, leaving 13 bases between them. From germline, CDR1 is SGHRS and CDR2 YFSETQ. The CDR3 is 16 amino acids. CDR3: CASSSRAGENTGELFF. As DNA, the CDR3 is TGCGCCAGCAGCTCCCGCGCCGGGGAGAACACCGGGGAGCTGTTTTTT.

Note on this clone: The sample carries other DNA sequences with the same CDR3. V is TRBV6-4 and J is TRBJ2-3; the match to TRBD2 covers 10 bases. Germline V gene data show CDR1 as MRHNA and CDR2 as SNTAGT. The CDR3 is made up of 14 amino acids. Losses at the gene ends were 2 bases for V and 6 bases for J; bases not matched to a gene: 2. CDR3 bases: TGTGCCAGCAGTGACAGCGGGGGGGCCGATACGCAGTATTTT. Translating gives CASSDSGGADTQYF.

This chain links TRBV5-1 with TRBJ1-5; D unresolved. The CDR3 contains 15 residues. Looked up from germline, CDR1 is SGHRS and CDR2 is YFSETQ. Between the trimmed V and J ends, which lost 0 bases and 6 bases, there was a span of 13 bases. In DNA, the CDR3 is TGCGCCAGCAGCTTGGGGCCCCGGGGTAGTCAGCCCCAGCATTTT. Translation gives CASSLGPRGSQPQHF.

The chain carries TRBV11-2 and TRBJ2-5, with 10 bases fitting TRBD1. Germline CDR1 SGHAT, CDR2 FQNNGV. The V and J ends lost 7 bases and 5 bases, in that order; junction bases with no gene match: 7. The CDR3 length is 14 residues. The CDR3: CASTPDRGLETQYF. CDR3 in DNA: TGTGCCAGCACCCCCGACAGGGGGCTTGAGACCCAGTACTTC.

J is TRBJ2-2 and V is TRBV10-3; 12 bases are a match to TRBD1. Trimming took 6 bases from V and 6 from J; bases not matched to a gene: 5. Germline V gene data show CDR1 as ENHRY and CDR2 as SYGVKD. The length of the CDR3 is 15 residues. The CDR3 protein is CAIREGQGASGELFF. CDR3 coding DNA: TGTGCCATCAGGGAGGGACAGGGGGCATCCGGGGAGCTGTTTTTT.

CDR3 sequence: CASSGTSGGARETQYF. The CDR3 DNA reads TGTGCCAGCAGCGGGACTAGCGGGGGGGCGAGAGAGACCCAGTACTTC. This sequence joins TRBV7-6 and TRBJ2-5, with 16 bases fitting TRBD2. Germline loops: CDR1 SGHVS, CDR2 FNYEAQ. V dropped 5 bases and J dropped 4; count of bases not matched to a gene: 4. The CDR3 contains 16 residues.

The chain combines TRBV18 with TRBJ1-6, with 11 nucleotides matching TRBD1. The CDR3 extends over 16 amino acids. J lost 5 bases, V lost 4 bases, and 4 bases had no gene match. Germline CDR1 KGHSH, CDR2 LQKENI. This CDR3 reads CASSRTGGADNSPLHF. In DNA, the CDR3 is TGTGCCAGCTCACGGACAGGGGGCGCCGATAATTCACCCCTCCACTTT. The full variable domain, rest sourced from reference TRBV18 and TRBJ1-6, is NAGVMQNPRHLVRRRGQEARLRCSPMKGHSHVYWYRQLPEEGLKFMVYLQKENIIDESGMPKERFSAEFPKEGPSILRIQQVVRGDSAAYFCASSRTGGADNSPLHFGNGTRLTVT.

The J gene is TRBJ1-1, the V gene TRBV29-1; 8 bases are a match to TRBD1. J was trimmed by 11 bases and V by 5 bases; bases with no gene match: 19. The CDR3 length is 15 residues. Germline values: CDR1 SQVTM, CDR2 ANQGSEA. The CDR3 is CSVPPLDRGPGEAFF. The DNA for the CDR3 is TGCAGCGTTCCACCCCTCGACAGGGGCCCAGGAGAGGCTTTCTTT.

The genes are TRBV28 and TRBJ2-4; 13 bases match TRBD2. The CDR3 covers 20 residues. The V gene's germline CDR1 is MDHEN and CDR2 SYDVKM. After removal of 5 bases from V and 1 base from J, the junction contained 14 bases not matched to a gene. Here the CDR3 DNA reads TGTGCCAGCAGTCTCCGGGCCGGGACTAGCGGGGAAGGGGCCAAAAACATTCAGTACTTC. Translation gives CASSLRAGTSGEGAKNIQYF.

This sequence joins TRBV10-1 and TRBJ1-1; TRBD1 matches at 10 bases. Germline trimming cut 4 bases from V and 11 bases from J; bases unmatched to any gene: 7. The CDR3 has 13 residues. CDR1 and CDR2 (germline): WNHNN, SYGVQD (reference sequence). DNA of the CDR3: TGCGCCAGCAGTGGACTCAGACAGGGGGCTGCTTTCTTT. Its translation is CASSGLRQGAAFF.

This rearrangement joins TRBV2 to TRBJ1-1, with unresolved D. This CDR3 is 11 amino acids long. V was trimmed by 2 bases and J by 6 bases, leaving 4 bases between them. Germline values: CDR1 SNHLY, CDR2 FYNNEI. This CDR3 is CASSEHSEAFF. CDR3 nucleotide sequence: TGTGCCAGCAGTGAACACTCTGAAGCTTTCTTT.

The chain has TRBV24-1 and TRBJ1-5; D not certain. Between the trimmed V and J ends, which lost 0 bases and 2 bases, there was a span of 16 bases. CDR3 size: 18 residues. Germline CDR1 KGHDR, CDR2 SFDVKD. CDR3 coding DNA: TGTGCCACCAGTGATTTGTTTGGCGAAGTCGCGGGCAATCAGCCCCAGCATTTT. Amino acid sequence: CATSDLFGEVAGNQPQHF.

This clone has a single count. This CDR3 is CASSEERGATNTQYF. In DNA, the CDR3 is TGTGCCAGCAGTGAAGAGCGGGGGGCCACGAATACGCAGTATTTT. This rearrangement joins TRBV2 to TRBJ2-3; TRBD2 matches 9 bases. The CDR3 loop spans 15 amino acids. The ends lost 1 base at V and 7 bases at J; junction bases unmatched: 6. Germline V gene lookup returns CDR1 SNHLY and CDR2 FYNNEI.

The DNA for the CDR3 is TGTGCCAGCAGCCAGGTCGGGGTAACCGGGGAGCTGTTTTTT. Encoded protein: CASSQVGVTGELFF. The chain combines TRBV11-2 with TRBJ2-2; perhaps TRBD2 as D (5 bases). Deletions cut 5 bases from V and 5 bases from J, with 12 bases between. Per the germline V gene, CDR1 is SGHAT and CDR2 is FQNNGV. There are 14 residues in the CDR3.

CDR3 protein: CAWMIEGGKGKLFF. In DNA form, the CDR3 reads TGTGCCTGGATGATAGAAGGGGGCAAGGGAAAACTGTTTTTT. This chain connects TRBV30 to TRBJ1-4; TRBD1 aligns across 7 bases. This CDR3 region has 14 residues. Losses at the gene ends were 4 bases for V and 10 bases for J; bases not matched to a gene: 12. The germline V gene has CDR1 GTSNPN and CDR2 SVGIG (reference sequence).

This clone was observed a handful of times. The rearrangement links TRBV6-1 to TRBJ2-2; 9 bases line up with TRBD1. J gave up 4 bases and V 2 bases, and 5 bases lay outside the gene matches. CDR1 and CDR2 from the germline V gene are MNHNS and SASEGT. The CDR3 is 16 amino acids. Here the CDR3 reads CASSETGGLSTGELFF. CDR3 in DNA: TGTGCCAGCAGTGAAACAGGGGGCCTCTCCACCGGGGAGCTGTTTTTT.

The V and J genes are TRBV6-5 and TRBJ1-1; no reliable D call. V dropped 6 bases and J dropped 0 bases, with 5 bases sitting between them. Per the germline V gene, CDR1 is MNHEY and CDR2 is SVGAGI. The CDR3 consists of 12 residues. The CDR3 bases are TGTGCCAGCAGATTAATGAACACTGAAGCTTTCTTT. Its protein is CASRLMNTEAFF.

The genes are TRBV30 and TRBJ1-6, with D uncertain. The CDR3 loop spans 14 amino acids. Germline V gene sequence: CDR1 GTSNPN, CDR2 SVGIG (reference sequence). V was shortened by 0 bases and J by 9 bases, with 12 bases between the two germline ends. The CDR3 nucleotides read TGTGCCTGGAGTGTTTGGAGCTTAAGTTCACCCCTCCACTTT. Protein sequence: CAWSVWSLSSPLHF. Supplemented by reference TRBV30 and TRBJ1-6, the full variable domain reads SQTIHQWPATLVQPVGSPLSLECTVEGTSNPNLYWYRQAAGRGLQLLFYSVGIGQISSEVPQNLSASRPQDRQFILSSKKLLLSDSGFYLCAWSVWSLSSPLHFGNGTRLTVT.

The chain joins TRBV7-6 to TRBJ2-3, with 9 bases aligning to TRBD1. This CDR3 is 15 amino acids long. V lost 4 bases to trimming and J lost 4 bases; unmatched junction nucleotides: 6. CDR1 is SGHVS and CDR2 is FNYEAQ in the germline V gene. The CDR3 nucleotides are TGTGCCAGCAGCTCAACAGGGGGCCGGGCAGATACGCAGTATTTT. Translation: CASSSTGGRADTQYF.

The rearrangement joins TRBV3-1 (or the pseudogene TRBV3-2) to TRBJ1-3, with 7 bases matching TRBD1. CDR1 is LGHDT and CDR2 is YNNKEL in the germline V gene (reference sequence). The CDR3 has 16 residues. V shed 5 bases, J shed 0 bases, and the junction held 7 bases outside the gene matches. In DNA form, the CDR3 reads TGTGCCAGCAGCACCCGACAGGGCGACTCTGGAAACACCATATATTTT. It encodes CASSTRQGDSGNTIYF.

The CDR3 nucleotides read TGTGCCACGGGGGACCGTAGGACTGAAGCTTTCTTT. This sequence encodes CATGDRRTEAFF. The chain joins TRBV27 to TRBJ1-1; D is perhaps TRBD1 (5 bases). This CDR3 is 12 amino acids long. Germline CDR1 is MNHEY and CDR2 is SMNVEV (reference sequence). Trimming removed 10 bases at V and 5 bases at J, with 14 bases between.

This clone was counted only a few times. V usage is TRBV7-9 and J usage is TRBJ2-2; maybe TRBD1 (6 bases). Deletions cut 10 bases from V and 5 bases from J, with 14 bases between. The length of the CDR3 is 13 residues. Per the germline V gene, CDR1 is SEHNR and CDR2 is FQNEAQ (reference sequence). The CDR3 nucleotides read TGTGCCACCGATCTACAGGGAACCGGGGAGCTGTTTTTT. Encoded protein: CATDLQGTGELFF.

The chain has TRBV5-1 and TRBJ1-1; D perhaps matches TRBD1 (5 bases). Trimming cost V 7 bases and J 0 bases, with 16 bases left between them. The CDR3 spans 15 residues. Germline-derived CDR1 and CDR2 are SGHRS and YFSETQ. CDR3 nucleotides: TGCGCCAGCCATAGCCTACCGGGGGTGAACACTGAAGCTTTCTTT. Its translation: CASHSLPGVNTEAFF.

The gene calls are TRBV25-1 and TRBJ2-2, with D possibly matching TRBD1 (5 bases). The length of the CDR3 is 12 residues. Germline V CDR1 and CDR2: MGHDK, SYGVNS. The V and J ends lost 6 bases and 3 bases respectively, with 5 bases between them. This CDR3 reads CASSRDTGELFF. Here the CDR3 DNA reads TGTGCCAGCAGCAGGGACACCGGGGAGCTGTTTTTT. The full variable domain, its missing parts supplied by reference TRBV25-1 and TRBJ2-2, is EADIYQTPRYLVIGTGKKITLECSQTMGHDKMYWYQQDPGMELHLIHYSYGVNSTEKGDLSSESTVSRIRTEHFPLTLESARPSHTSQYLCASSRDTGELFFGEGSRLTVL.

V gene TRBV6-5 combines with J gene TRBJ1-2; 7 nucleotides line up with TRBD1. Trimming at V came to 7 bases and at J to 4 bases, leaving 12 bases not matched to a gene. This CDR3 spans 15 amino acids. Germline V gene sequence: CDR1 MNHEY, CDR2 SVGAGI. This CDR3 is CASTIDRAGSYGYTF. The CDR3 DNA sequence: TGTGCCAGCACTATCGACAGGGCTGGGTCCTATGGCTACACCTTC.

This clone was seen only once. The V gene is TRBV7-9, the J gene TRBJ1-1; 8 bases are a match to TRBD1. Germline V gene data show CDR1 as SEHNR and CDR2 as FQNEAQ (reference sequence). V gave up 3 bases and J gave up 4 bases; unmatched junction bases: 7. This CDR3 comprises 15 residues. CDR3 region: CASSLAGGSGTEAFF. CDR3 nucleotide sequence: TGTGCCAGCAGCTTGGCAGGGGGCTCAGGCACTGAAGCTTTCTTT.

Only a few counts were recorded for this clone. The CDR3 spells CASNAGGLDGETQYF. For the CDR3, the DNA is TGTGCCAGCAACGCGGGGGGGCTCGATGGGGAGACCCAGTACTTC. This rearrangement joins TRBV7-9 to TRBJ2-5; 9 bases fit TRBD2. This CDR3 is 15 amino acids long. Trimming at V came to 7 bases and at J to 5 bases, leaving 11 bases not matched to a gene. Looked up from germline, CDR1 is SEHNR and CDR2 is FQNEAQ (reference sequence).

The CDR3 DNA follows: TGTGCCTGGAGTGTACCAGGGGCATTTTTAGGACAAGAGACCCAGTACTTC. As protein: CAWSVPGAFLGQETQYF. This chain links TRBV30 with TRBJ2-5, with D tentatively TRBD1 (6 bases). V lost 0 bases and J lost 2, with 19 bases in between. This CDR3 is 17 amino acids long. Germline loops: CDR1 GTSNPN, CDR2 SVGIG (reference sequence).

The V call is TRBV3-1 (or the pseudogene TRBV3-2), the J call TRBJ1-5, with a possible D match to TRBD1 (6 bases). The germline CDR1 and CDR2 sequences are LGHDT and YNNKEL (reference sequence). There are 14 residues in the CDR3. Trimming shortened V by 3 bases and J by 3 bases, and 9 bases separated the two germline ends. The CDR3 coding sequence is TGTGCCAGCAGCCATACAGGGTCCAATCAGCCCCAGCATTTT. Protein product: CASSHTGSNQPQHF.

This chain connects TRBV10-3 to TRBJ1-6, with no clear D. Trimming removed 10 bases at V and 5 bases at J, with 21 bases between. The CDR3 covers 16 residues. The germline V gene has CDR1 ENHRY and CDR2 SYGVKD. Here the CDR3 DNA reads TGTGCCACCAGGCCCGAATACTCGTATAATAATTCACCCCTCCACTTT. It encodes CATRPEYSYNNSPLHF.